One sample yielded the 25 T cell receptor beta chains listed below, sequenced in a study of blood T cell repertoires in COVID-19. Clones were read by immunoSEQ multiplex PCR, and TCRdb kept only the in-frame ones, dropping some. In the table there are about 160,000 clones, approximately 86% of which are singletons. Material for sequencing was peripheral blood. These receptors were taken from a woman in her 40s with COVID-19, enrolled during active disease.

The J gene is TRBJ2-5, the V gene TRBV18, with D possibly TRBD2 on 5 matching bases. V lost 3 bases, J lost 5 bases, and 13 bases lay in between. Germline V gene data show CDR1 as KGHSH and CDR2 as LQKENI. There are 14 residues in the CDR3. The CDR3 DNA reads TGTGCCAGCTCACCTAGGGAATTAGCGGAGACCCAGTACTTC. Encoded protein: CASSPRELAETQYF.

The chain recombines TRBV3-1 (or the pseudogene TRBV3-2) with TRBJ1-3; TRBD1 matches at 7 bases. Germline loops: CDR1 LGHDT, CDR2 YNNKEL (reference sequence). Germline trimming cut 2 bases from V and 4 bases from J; bases unmatched to any gene: 5. This CDR3 has 15 amino acids. The CDR3 DNA reads as TGTGCCAGCAGCCAAAGGAGGGGGCCCGGAAACACCATATATTTT. Residues: CASSQRRGPGNTIYF.

The chain couples TRBV27 to TRBJ2-2, with a tentative D call TRBD2 (6 bases). This CDR3 contains 13 residues. Deletions cut 2 bases from V and 6 bases from J, with 7 bases between. From germline, CDR1 is MNHEY and CDR2 SMNVEV (reference sequence). The CDR3 protein is CASSLAGSGELFF. CDR3 DNA: TGTGCCAGCAGTTTAGCGGGATCCGGGGAGCTGTTTTTT.

Concerning this clone: Other DNA sequences in the same sample also yield this CDR3. The chain carries TRBV7-9 and TRBJ1-5; 7 positions match TRBD1. Trimming at V came to 5 bases and at J to 2 bases, leaving 3 bases not matched to a gene. Germline CDR1 is SEHNR and CDR2 is FQNEAQ (reference sequence). CDR3 length: 14 amino acids. CDR3 DNA sequence: TGTGCCAGCAGCCTTGGACAGGGCAATCAGCCCCAGCATTTT. Translated: CASSLGQGNQPQHF.

The chain has TRBV29-1 and TRBJ1-1; D gene ambiguous. V was cut by 7 bases and J by 1 base, with 7 bases left in between. Germline V lookup: CDR1 SQVTM, CDR2 ANQGSEA. The CDR3 runs 11 residues. In DNA, the CDR3 is TGCAGCGGGAGGACGAACACTGAAGCTTTCTTT. Its translation is CSGRTNTEAFF.

The genes are TRBV6-5 and TRBJ2-7, with 9 bases lining up with TRBD2. There are 15 residues in the CDR3. V shed 0 bases and J 3 bases; nucleotides not matched to a gene: 3. Germline-derived CDR1 and CDR2 are MNHEY and SVGAGI. The chain's CDR3 is CASSYSGGRGYEQYF. The CDR3 DNA sequence: TGTGCCAGCAGTTACTCGGGCGGGAGGGGCTACGAGCAGTACTTC.

There are a few counts of this clone. The chain joins TRBV18 to TRBJ2-1; 9 positions agree with TRBD2. After removal of 3 bases from V and 7 bases from J, the junction contained 7 bases not matched to a gene. This CDR3 is 15 amino acids long. In germline, CDR1 is KGHSH, CDR2 LQKENI. The CDR3 DNA is TGTGCCAGCTCACCTGGTAGCGGGAGAACAAATGAGCAGTTCTTC. It translates to CASSPGSGRTNEQFF. The whole variable domain, remainder taken from reference TRBV18 and TRBJ2-1, is NAGVMQNPRHLVRRRGQEARLRCSPMKGHSHVYWYRQLPEEGLKFMVYLQKENIIDESGMPKERFSAEFPKEGPSILRIQQVVRGDSAAYFCASSPGSGRTNEQFFGPGTRLTVL.

The chain recombines TRBV4-2 with TRBJ2-3, with 8 bases fitting TRBD1. The CDR3 has 16 amino acids. J lost 2 bases, V lost 1 base, and 5 bases had no gene match. CDR1 LGHNA and CDR2 YNFKEQ come from the germline V gene. CDR3 loop: CASSQVGRGPTDTQYF. In nucleotides, the CDR3 is TGTGCCAGCAGCCAAGTCGGCAGGGGGCCCACAGATACGCAGTATTTT.

This chain uses TRBV27 with TRBJ2-7, with TRBD2 identical over 10 bases. After removal of 1 base from V and 2 bases from J, the junction contained 5 bases not matched to a gene. The CDR3 loop spans 16 amino acids. CDR1 is MNHEY and CDR2 is SMNVEV in the germline V gene (reference sequence). CDR3 region: CASSLWSAGGPYEQYF. CDR3 nucleotide sequence: TGTGCCAGCAGTTTATGGTCAGCGGGAGGGCCCTACGAGCAGTACTTC.

The genes are TRBV9 and TRBJ2-5; perhaps TRBD2 as D (5 bases). Germline V gives CDR1 SGDLS, CDR2 YYNGEE. The V end was cut by 4 bases, the J end by 0 bases, with 13 bases between. The CDR3 is made up of 15 amino acids. The CDR3 coding sequence is TGTGCCAGCAGCAAAGAGGGCCATCACCAAGAGACCCAGTACTTC. It yields the protein CASSKEGHHQETQYF.

This chain uses TRBV19 with TRBJ1-2; 10 nucleotides align to TRBD1. Germline V gene lookup returns CDR1 LNHDA and CDR2 SQIVND (reference sequence). This CDR3 contains 18 residues. Trimming removed 1 base from V and 4 bases from J; junction bases left unmatched: 12. The CDR3 loop reads CASSIVGTGVTFGYGYTF. The DNA for the CDR3 is TGTGCCAGTAGTATAGTCGGGACAGGGGTAACCTTTGGCTATGGCTACACCTTC.

In DNA form, the CDR3 reads TGTGCCAGTATTTTACAACCGGCGGGAAAACTGTTTTTT. Its translation is CASILQPAGKLFF. The chain combines TRBV19 with TRBJ1-4; D is unresolved. Trimming cost V 7 bases and J 10 bases, with 16 bases left between them. CDR3 length: 13 amino acids. In germline, CDR1 is LNHDA, CDR2 SQIVND (reference sequence).

The count of this clone is one. V is TRBV7-6 and J is TRBJ2-1, with 8 bases matching TRBD2. J gave up 3 bases and V 0 bases, and 7 bases lay outside the gene matches. The CDR3 has 17 amino acids. The germline V gene encodes CDR1 SGHVS and CDR2 FNYEAQ. The CDR3 region is CASSLADHSGNYNEQFF. CDR3 DNA sequence: TGTGCCAGCAGCTTAGCAGATCATAGCGGGAACTACAATGAGCAGTTCTTC. Combining the CDR3 with reference TRBV7-6 and TRBJ2-1 gives the whole variable domain GAGVSQSPRYKVTKRGQDVALRCDPISGHVSLYWYRQALGQGPEFLTYFNYEAQQDKSGLPNDRFSAERPEGSISTLTIQRTEQRDSAMYRCASSLADHSGNYNEQFFGPGTRLTVL.

The gene calls are TRBV28 and TRBJ2-7; no definite D call. Germline CDR1 is MDHEN and CDR2 is SYDVKM. The V and J ends lost 2 bases and 2 bases respectively, with 7 bases between them. CDR3 size: 13 residues. The CDR3 nucleotides read TGTGCCAGCAGTTTAATGCGGACCTACGAGCAGTACTTC. It translates to CASSLMRTYEQYF.

This chain joins TRBV7-9 and TRBJ2-2; TRBD1 agrees at 7 bases. The V and J ends lost 5 bases and 1 base, in that order; junction bases with no gene match: 7. CDR3 size: 16 residues. CDR1 and CDR2 from the germline V gene are SEHNR and FQNEAQ (reference sequence). CDR3 DNA: TGTGCCAGCAGCGCGCCGGGGACAGTGAACACCGGGGAGCTGTTTTTT. Translation: CASSAPGTVNTGELFF.

The chain links TRBV7-3 to TRBJ2-1; the match to TRBD2 covers 7 bases. The CDR3 has 15 amino acids. The trim removed 1 base at V and 9 bases at J, leaving 9 bases unmatched. Germline V lookup: CDR1 SGHTA, CDR2 FQGTGA. The CDR3 DNA reads TGTGCCAGCAGCTTAAGCTCTAGCGGTATTAGTGAGCAGTTCTTC. It yields the protein CASSLSSSGISEQFF.

The J gene is TRBJ2-2, the V gene TRBV5-1; D is ambiguous. Trimming left V 1 base short and J 4 bases short, with 5 bases between. This CDR3 region has 13 residues. Germline V gene lookup returns CDR1 SGHRS and CDR2 YFSETQ. The CDR3 loop is CASSLRSTGELFF. The CDR3 DNA reads as TGCGCCAGCAGCTTGCGGAGCACCGGGGAGCTGTTTTTT.

The chain employs TRBV28 and TRBJ2-3; 14 positions agree with TRBD2. The CDR3 loop spans 18 amino acids. CDR1 is MDHEN and CDR2 is SYDVKM in the germline V gene. With V trimmed by 5 bases and J by 7 bases, 14 bases remained unmatched. CDR3: CASSTSLQGLAGANTQYF. CDR3 DNA sequence: TGTGCCAGCAGTACATCCCTCCAGGGACTAGCGGGAGCGAATACGCAGTATTTT.

The CDR3 is CASSAGTDTDTQYF. As DNA, the CDR3 is TGTGCCAGTAGTGCCGGGACAGACACAGATACGCAGTATTTT. The chain couples TRBV19 to TRBJ2-3, with 7 bases matching TRBD1. Germline V gene data show CDR1 as LNHDA and CDR2 as SQIVND (reference sequence). CDR3 length: 14 residues. V was clipped by 5 bases and J by 2 bases; unmatched bases: 4.

The chain couples TRBV4-1 to TRBJ2-7; D gene unclear. The CDR3 extends over 13 amino acids. V lost 5 bases to trimming and J lost 1 base, with 9 bases between them. Germline V CDR1 and CDR2: MGHRA, YSYEKL. The CDR3: CASSNGLSYEQYV. CDR3 coding DNA: TGCGCCAGCAGCAACGGTCTGTCCTACGAGCAGTACGTC.

The rearrangement joins TRBV9 to TRBJ2-1; 9 bases are a match to TRBD1. The germline CDR1 and CDR2 sequences are SGDLS and YYNGEE. The CDR3 is made up of 13 amino acids. After removal of 2 bases from V and 6 bases from J, the junction contained 0 bases not matched to a gene. CDR3 DNA sequence: TGTGCCAGCAGCGTGACAGGGGGCAATGAGCAGTTCTTC. Amino acids: CASSVTGGNEQFF. Full variable domain (outside the CDR3, taken from reference TRBV9 and TRBJ2-1): DSGVTQTPKHLITATGQRVTLRCSPRSGDLSVYWYQQSLDQGLQFLIQYYNGEERAKGNILERFSAQQFPDLHSELNLSSLELGDSALYFCASSVTGGNEQFFGPGTRLTVL.

This rearrangement joins TRBV18 to TRBJ2-7; D gene uncertain. Germline CDR1 and CDR2: KGHSH and LQKENI. The CDR3 contains 15 residues. V lost 0 bases, J lost 3 bases, and 12 bases lay in between. CDR3 sequence reads: CASSPPFGLNYEQYF. The CDR3 DNA reads TGTGCCAGCTCACCACCGTTTGGTCTAAACTACGAGCAGTACTTC.

This rearrangement joins TRBV11-2 to TRBJ2-2; no firm D call. This CDR3 comprises 14 residues. V was pared by 4 bases and J by 4 bases, with 10 bases between. The germline V gene encodes CDR1 SGHAT and CDR2 FQNNGV. The CDR3 here is CASSYFMFTGELFF. CDR3 bases: TGTGCCAGCAGCTACTTTATGTTCACCGGGGAGCTGTTTTTT.

V usage is TRBV3-1 (or the pseudogene TRBV3-2) and J usage is TRBJ1-6; TRBD1 agrees at 7 bases. Germline lookup yields CDR1 LGHDT and CDR2 YNNKEL (reference sequence). This CDR3 is built from 16 residues. J lost 4 bases, V lost 8 bases, and 11 bases had no gene match. This CDR3 reads CASSGLRGLYNSPLHF. The CDR3 bases are TGTGCCAGCTCGGGACTGAGGGGGCTTTATAATTCACCCCTCCACTTT.

In regard to this clone: A junction boundary mismatches the germline segment, possibly from a read error. The chain joins TRBV7-7 to TRBJ2-1, with a possible D match to TRBD1 (5 bases). The CDR3 length is 15 residues. Germline-derived CDR1 and CDR2 are SSHAT and FNYEAQ (reference sequence). The CDR3 coding sequence is TGTGCTAGCAGCTTAGGGGCCTCCCCTTACAATGAGCAGTTCTTC. As protein: CASSLGASPYNEQFF.